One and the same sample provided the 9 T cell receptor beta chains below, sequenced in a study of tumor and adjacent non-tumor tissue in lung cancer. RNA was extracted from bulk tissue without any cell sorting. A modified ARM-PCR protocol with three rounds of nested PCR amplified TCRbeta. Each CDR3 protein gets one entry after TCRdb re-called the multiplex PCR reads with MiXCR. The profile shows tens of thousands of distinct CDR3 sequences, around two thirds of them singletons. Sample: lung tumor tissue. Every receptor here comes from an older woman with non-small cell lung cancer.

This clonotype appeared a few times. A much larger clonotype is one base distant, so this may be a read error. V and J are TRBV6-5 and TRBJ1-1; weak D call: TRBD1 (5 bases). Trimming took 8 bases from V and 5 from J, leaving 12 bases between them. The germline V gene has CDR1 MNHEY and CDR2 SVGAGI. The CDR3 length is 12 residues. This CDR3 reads CASGFGGTEAFF. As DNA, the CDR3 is TGTGCCAGCGGTTTTGGGGGGACTGAAGCTTTCTTT.

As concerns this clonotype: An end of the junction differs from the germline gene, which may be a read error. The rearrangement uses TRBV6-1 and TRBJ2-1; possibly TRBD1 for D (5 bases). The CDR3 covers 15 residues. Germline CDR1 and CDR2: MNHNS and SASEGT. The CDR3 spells CASSGAPGSYNEQFF. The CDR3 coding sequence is TGCGCCAGCAGTGGAGCCCCAGGGTCCTACAATGAGCAGTTCTTC.

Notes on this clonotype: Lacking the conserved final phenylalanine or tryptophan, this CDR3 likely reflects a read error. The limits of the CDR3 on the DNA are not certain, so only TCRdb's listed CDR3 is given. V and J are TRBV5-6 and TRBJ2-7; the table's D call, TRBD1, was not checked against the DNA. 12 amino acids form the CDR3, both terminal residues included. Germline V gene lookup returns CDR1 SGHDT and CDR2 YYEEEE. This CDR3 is CASSSADRATYL.

The CDR3 here is CSAKDRDRGNSVELFF. For the CDR3, the DNA is TGCAGCGCAAAAGACCGGGACAGGGGAAATTCCGTGGAGCTGTTTTTT. The chain employs TRBV29-1 and TRBJ2-2, with TRBD1 matching over 10 bases. Germline CDR1 reads SQVTM; CDR2 reads ANQGSEA. The V and J ends lost 7 bases and 10 bases, in that order; junction bases with no gene match: 18. The CDR3 spans 16 residues.

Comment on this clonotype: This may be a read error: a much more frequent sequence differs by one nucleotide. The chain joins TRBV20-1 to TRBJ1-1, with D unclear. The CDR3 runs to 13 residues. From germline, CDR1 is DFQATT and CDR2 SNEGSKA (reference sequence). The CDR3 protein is CSARKPANTEVFF. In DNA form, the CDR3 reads TGCAGTGCTAGAAAGCCGGCGAACACTGAAGTTTTCTTT.

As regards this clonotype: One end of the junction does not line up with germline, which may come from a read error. The CDR3 spells CASTGPGQGTGNTTYF. The CDR3 coding sequence is TGTGCCAGCACTGGACCGGGGCAGGGTACTGGAAACACCACATATTTT. V is TRBV5-4 and J is TRBJ1-3, with TRBD1 as a possible D gene (5 bases). CDR3 size: 16 residues. CDR1 is SGHNT and CDR2 is YYREEE in the germline V gene (reference sequence). Based on the CDR3 plus reference TRBV5-4 and TRBJ1-3, the full variable domain is ETGVTQSPTHLIKTRGQQVTLRCSSQSGHNTVSWYQQALGQGPQFIFQYYREEENGRGNFPPRFSGLQFPNYSSELNVNALELDDSALYLCASTGPGQGTGNTTYFGEGSWLTVV.

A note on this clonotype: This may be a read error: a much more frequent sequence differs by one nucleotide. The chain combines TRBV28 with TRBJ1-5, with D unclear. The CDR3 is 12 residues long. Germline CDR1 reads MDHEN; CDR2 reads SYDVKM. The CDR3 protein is CVSSLYSGPQHF. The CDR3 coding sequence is TGTGTCAGCAGTTTGTATTCCGGGCCCCAGCATTTT.

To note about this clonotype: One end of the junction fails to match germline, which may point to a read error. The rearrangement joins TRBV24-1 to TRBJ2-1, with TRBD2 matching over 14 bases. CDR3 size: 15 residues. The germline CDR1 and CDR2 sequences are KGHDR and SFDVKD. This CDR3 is CASSGTSGSYKEQFF. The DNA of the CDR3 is TGTGCCTCCTCCGGGACTAGCGGGAGTTACAAAGAGCAGTTCTTC.

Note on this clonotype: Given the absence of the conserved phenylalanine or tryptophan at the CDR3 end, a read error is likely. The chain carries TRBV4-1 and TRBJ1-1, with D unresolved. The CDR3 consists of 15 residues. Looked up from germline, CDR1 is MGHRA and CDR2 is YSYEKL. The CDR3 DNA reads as TGCGCTAGCAGCCAAGAGCCCTCGCCGGACACTGAAGCTTTCATT. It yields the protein CASSQEPSPDTEAFI.